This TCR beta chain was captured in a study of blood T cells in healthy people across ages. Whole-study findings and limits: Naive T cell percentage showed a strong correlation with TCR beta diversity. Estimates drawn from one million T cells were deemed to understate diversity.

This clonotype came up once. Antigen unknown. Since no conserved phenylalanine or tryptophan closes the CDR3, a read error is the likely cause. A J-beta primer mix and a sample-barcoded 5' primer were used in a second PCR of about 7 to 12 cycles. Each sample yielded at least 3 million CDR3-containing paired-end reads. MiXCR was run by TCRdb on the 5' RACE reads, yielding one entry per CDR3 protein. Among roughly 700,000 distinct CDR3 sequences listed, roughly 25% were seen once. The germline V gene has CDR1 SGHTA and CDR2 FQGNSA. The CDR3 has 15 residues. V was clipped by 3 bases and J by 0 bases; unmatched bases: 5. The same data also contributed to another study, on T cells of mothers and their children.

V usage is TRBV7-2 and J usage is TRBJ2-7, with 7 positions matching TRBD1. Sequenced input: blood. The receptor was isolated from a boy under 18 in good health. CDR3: CASSFKTGSSYEQYL. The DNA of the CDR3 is TGTGCCAGCAGCTTCAAGACAGGGAGCTCCTACGAGCAGTACCTC.